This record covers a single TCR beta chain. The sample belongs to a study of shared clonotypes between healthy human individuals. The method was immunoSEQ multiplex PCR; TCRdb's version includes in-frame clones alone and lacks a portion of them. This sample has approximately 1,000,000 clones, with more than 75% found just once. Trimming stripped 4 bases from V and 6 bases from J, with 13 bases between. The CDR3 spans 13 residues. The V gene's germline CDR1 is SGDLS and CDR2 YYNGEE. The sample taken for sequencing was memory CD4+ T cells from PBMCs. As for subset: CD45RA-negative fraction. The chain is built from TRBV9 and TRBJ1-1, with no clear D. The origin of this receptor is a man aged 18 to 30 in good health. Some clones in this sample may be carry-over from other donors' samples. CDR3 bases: TGTGCCAGCAGCCCACGACGGGGAGCTGAAGCTTTCTTT. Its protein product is CASSPRRGAEAFF. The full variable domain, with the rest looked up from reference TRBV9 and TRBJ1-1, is DSGVTQTPKHLITATGQRVTLRCSPRSGDLSVYWYQQSLDQGLQFLIQYYNGEERAKGNILERFSAQQFPDLHSELNLSSLELGDSALYFCASSPRRGAEAFFGQGTRLTVV.